The text below deals with one TCR beta chain. What it binds is not known. The data were taken from a study of T cell repertoires in cytomegalovirus infection. Study-wide results and caveats: The ex vivo response was dominated by HLA-C-restricted CMV-specific TCR beta clonotypes.

This CDR3 is 16 amino acids long. Germline CDR1 and CDR2: SGHTA and FQGNSA. With 5 bases removed from V and 0 bases from J, the gap between germline ends came to 15 bases. TCRdb used MiXCR to reprocess the reads, holding one entry per CDR3 protein. This sample has roughly 110,000 distinct CDR3 sequences, with around 10% found just once. The chain couples TRBV7-2 to TRBJ2-3; D may be TRBD1 (6 bases). The material sequenced was PBMCs, sequenced either directly or after in vitro stimulation (not recorded which). The sequence was collected from a human donor in good health (CMV status not recorded). Some clones in this sample may be carry-over from other donors' samples. CDR3 nucleotides: TGTGCCAGCAGCCGGTGGAGACAGGCCAGCACAGATACGCAGTATTTT. Translation: CASSRWRQASTDTQYF.